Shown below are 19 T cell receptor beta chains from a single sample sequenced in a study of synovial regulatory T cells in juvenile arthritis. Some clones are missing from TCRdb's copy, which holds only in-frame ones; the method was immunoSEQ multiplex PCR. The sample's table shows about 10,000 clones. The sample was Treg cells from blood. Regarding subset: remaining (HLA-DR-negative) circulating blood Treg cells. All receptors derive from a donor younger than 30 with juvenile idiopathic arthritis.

CDR3 region: CASSDSPGFTGELFF. V is TRBV6-4 and J is TRBJ2-2; TCRdb's D gene call, TRBD1, goes unchecked for lack of DNA. CDR3 length: 15 amino acids. No nucleotide data were recorded. Germline-derived CDR1 and CDR2 are MRHNA and SNTAGT.

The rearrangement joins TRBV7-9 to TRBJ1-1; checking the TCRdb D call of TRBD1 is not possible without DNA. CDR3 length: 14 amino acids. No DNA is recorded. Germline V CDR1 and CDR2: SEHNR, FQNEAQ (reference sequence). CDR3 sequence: CASSPIQVNTEAFF.

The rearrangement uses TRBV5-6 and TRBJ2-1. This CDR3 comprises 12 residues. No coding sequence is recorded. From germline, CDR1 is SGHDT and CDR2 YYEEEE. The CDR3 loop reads CASSFVKWKQFF. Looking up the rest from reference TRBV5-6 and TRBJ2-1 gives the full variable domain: DAGVTQSPTHLIKTRGQQVTLRCSPKSGHDTVSWYQQALGQGPQFIFQYYEEEERQRGNFPDRFSGHQFPNYSSELNVNALLLGDSALYLCASSFVKWKQFFGPGTRLTVL.

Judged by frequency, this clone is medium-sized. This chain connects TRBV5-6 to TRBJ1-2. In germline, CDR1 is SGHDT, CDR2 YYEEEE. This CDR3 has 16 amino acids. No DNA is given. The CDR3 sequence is CASSPSRRGSYYGYTF.

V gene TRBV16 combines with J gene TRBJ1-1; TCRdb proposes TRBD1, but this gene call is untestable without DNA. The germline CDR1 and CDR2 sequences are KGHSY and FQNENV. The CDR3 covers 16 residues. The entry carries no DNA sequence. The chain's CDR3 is CASSQLNRGFDTEAFF.

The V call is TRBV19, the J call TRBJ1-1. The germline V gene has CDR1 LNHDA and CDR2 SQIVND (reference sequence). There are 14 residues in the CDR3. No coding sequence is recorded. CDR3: CASSIGGGRAEAFF. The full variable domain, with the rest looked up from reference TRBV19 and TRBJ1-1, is DGGITQSPKYLFRKEGQNVTLSCEQNLNHDAMYWYRQDPGQGLRLIYYSQIVNDFQKGDIAEGYSVSREKKESFPLTVTSAQKNPTAFYLCASSIGGGRAEAFFGQGTRLTVV.

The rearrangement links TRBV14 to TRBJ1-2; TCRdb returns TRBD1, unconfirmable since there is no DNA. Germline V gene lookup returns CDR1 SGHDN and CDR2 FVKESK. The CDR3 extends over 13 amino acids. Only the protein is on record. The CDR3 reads CASSDWTGFGYTF.

This CDR3 reads CASSQAGAAGGYGYTF. This chain uses TRBV4-2 with TRBJ1-2. There are 16 residues in the CDR3. Nucleotide data are not available. Germline V gene lookup returns CDR1 LGHNA and CDR2 YNFKEQ.

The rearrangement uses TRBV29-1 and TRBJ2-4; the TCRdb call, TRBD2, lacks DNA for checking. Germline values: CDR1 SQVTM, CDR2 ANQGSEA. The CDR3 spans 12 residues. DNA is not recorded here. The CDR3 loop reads CSVSGNKNIQYF.

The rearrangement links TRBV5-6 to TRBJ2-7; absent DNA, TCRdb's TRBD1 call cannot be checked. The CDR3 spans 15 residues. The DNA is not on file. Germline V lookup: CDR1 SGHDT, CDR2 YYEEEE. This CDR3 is CASSFIDRGLYEQYF.

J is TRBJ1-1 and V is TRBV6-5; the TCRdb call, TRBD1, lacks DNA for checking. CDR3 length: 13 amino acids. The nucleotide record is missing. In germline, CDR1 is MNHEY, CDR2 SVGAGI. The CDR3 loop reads CASRDRGRTEAFF.

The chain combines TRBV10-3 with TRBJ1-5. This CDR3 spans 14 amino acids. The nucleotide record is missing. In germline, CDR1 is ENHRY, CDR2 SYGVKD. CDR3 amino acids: CAISQGEYYQPQHF.

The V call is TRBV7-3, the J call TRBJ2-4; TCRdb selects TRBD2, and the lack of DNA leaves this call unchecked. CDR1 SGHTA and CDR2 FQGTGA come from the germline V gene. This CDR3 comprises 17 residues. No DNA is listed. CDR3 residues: CASSLIPVGAGGNIQYF.

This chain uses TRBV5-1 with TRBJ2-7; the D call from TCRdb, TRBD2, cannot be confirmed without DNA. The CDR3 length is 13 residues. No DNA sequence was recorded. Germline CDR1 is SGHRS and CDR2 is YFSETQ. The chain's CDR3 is CASSLAAGYEQYF.

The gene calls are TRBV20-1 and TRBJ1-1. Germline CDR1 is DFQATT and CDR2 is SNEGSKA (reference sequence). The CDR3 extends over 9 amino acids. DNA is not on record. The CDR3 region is CSASRGAFF.

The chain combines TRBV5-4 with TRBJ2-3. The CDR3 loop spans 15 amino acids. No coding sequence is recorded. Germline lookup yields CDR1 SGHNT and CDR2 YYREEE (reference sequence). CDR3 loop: CASKKWFDSTDTQYF.

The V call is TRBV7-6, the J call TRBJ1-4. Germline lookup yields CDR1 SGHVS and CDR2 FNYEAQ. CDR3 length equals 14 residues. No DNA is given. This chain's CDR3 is CASSSPGFREKLFF.

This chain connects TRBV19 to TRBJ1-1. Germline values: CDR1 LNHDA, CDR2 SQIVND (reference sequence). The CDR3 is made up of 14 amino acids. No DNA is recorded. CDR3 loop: CASSPGGQDTEAFF.

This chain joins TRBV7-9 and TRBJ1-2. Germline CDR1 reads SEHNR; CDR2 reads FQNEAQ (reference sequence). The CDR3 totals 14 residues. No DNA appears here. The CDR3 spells CASRRGQTNYGYTF.